This TCR beta chain was sequenced during a study of CD8 T cells in Susac syndrome. Study summary: Susac syndrome patients were untreated, on corticosteroids with some adding intravenous immunoglobulin, or on intravenous immunoglobulin only.

General study points: In Susac syndrome, the CD4+ T cell repertoires did not show clonal expansion.

Details on this clonotype: Antigen unknown.

The CDR3 runs 12 residues. V was trimmed by 6 bases and J by 4 bases, leaving 12 bases between them. Looked up from germline, CDR1 is DFQATT and CDR2 is SNEGSKA (reference sequence). The RNA input was about 0.5 to 1 ug, and it was reverse transcribed with random hexamers. TCRdb processed the immunoSEQ multiplex PCR reads anew with MiXCR; each CDR3 protein has one entry. Among hundreds of thousands of distinct CDR3 sequences listed, over 90% were seen once. Sequencing of TCR beta covered CD8+ and CD4+ T cells obtained from blood. Recently defined diagnostic criteria classed the Susac syndrome patients as definite or probable.

The clonotype originates from a human donor with Susac syndrome. Sequenced: CD4+ T cells from PBMCs. The chain employs TRBV20-1 and TRBJ2-5; no firm D call. This CDR3 reads CSARMAGETQYF. DNA of the CDR3: TGCAGTGCCCGTATGGCAGGAGAGACCCAGTACTTC.